This TCR beta chain was retrieved from a study of T-cell memory formation after mild COVID-19. The study's findings and limits: Contracting clones, day 15 to 85, had balanced CD4/CD8, and later expanders favored CD4+.

Worth noting for this clonotype: The antigen remains unidentified.

TCRdb processed the 5' RACE reads anew with MiXCR; each CDR3 protein has one entry. The sample records roughly 86,000 distinct CDR3 sequences, about 12% being singletons. The CDR3 totals 16 residues. CDR1 SEHNR and CDR2 FQNEAQ come from the germline V gene (reference sequence). Trimming cost V 5 bases and J 3 bases, with 17 bases left between them. Sequencing was performed on PBMCs or a T cell subset sorted from them (not recorded which). The sequence was obtained from an adult woman who had mild COVID-19 (a few samples of this study predate the infection). Cell type and time point are not known. The rearrangement links TRBV7-9 to TRBJ2-1, with D possibly called TRBD1 or TRBD2 (5 bases each). CDR3 region: CASSPSGPRGYNEQFF. DNA for the CDR3: TGTGCCAGCAGCCCCTCGGGACCCCGGGGCTACAATGAGCAGTTCTTC.